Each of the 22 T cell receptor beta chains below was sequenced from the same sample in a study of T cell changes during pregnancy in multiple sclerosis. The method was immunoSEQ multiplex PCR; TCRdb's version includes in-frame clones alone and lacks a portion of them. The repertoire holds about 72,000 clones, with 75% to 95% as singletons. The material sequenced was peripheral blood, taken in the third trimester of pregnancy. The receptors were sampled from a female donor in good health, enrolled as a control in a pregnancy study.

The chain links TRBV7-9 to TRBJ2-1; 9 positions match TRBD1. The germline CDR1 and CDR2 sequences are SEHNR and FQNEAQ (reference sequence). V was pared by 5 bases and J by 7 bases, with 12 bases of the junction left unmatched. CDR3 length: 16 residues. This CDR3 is CASSLVPGQGGNEQFF. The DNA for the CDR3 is TGTGCCAGCAGCCTAGTCCCGGGACAGGGTGGTAATGAGCAGTTCTTC.

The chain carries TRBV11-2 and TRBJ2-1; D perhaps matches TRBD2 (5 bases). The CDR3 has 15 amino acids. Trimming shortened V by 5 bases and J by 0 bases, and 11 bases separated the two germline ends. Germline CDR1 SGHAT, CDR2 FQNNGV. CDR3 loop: CASSVDGDSYNEQFF. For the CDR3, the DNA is TGTGCCAGCAGCGTGGACGGGGACTCCTACAATGAGCAGTTCTTC.

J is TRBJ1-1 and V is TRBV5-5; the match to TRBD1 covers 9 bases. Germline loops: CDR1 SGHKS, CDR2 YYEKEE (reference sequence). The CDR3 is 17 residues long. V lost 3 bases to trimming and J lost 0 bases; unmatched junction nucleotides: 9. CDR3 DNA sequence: TGTGCCAGCAGCTGGCCCGGGACAGGGACCATGAACACTGAAGCTTTCTTT. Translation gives CASSWPGTGTMNTEAFF.

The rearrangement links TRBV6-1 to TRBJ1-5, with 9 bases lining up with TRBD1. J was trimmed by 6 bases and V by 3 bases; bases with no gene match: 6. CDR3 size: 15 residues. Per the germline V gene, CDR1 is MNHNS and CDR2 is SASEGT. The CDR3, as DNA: TGTGCCAGCAGTGAGTGGGGACAGGGAAGTCAGCCCCAGCATTTT. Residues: CASSEWGQGSQPQHF.

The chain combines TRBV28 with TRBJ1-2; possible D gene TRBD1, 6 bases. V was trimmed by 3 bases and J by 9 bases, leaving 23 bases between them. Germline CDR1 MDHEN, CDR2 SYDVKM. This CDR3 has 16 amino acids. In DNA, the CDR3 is TGTGCCAGCAGTTTGAGGTCGCAAGGGGGAATGTCGAGCTACACCTTC. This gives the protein CASSLRSQGGMSSYTF.

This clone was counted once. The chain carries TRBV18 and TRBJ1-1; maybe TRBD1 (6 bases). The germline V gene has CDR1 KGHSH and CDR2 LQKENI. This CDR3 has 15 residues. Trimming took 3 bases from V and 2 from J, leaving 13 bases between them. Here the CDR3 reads CASSPIQGANTEAFF. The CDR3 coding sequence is TGTGCCAGCTCACCCATACAGGGCGCAAACACTGAAGCTTTCTTT.

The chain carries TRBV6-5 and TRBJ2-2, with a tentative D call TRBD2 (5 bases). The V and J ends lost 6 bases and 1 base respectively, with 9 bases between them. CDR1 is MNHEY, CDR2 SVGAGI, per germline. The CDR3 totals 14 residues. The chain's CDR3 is CASSLAGNTGELFF. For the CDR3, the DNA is TGTGCCAGCAGCCTCGCGGGGAACACCGGGGAGCTGTTTTTT.

The CDR3 spells CASSDVPPNTGELFF. Here the CDR3 DNA reads TGCGCCAGCAGTGATGTCCCTCCCAACACCGGGGAGCTGTTTTTT. The chain joins TRBV10-2 to TRBJ2-2; D gene uncertain. The length of the CDR3 is 15 residues. Germline V CDR1 and CDR2: WSHSY, SAAADI. The V end was cut by 3 bases, the J end by 2 bases, with 10 bases between.

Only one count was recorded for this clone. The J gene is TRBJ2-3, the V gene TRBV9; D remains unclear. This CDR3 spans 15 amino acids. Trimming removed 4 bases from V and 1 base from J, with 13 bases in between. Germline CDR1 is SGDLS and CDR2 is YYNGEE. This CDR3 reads CASSSRGRGTDTQYF. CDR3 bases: TGTGCCAGCAGCTCCCGAGGCCGGGGCACAGATACGCAGTATTTT.

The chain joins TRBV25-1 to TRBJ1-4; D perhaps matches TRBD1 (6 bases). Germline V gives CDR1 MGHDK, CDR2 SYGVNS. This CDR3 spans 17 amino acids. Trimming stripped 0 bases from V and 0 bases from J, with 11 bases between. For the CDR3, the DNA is TGTGCCAGCAGTGAATATAGGTCAGGGGCAACTAATGAAAAACTGTTTTTT. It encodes CASSEYRSGATNEKLFF.

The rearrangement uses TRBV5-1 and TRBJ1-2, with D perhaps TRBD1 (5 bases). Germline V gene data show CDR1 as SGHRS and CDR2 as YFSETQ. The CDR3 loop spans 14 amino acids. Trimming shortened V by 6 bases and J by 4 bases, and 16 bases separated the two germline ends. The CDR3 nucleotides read TGCGCCAGCACTCTCCAGGCAGGGATCTATGGCTACACCTTC. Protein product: CASTLQAGIYGYTF.

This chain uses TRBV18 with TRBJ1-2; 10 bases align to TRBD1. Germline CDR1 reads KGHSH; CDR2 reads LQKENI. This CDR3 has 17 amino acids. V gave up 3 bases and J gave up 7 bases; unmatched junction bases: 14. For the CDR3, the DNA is TGTGCCAGCTCACCGCTCGAGACAGGGGGCGCCGAGTCTGGCTACACCTTC. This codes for CASSPLETGGAESGYTF.

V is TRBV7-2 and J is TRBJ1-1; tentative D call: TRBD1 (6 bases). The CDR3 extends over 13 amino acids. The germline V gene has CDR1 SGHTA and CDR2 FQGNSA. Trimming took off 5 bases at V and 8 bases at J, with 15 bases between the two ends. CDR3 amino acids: CASSLGTPGEAFF. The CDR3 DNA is TGTGCCAGCAGCCTTGGGACACCGGGAGAAGCTTTCTTT.

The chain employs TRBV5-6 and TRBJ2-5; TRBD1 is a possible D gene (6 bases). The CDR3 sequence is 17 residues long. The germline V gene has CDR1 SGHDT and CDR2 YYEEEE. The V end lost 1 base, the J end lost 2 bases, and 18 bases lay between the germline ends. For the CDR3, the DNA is TGTGCCAGCAGCTTGAAGCTTGGGGCAGGGGATCAAGAGACCCAGTACTTC. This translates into CASSLKLGAGDQETQYF.

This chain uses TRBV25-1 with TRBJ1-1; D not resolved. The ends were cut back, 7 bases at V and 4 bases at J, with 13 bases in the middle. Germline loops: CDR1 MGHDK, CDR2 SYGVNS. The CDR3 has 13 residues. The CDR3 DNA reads TGTGCCAGCATGACCGGGGTGGGCACTGAAGCTTTCTTT. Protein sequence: CASMTGVGTEAFF.

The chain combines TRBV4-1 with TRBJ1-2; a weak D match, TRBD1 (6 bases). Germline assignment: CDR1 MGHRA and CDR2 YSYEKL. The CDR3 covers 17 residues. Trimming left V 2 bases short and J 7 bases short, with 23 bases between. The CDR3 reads CASSQFQSGGRIGGYTF. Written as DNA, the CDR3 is TGCGCCAGCAGCCAATTCCAATCGGGGGGGCGGATAGGTGGCTACACCTTC.

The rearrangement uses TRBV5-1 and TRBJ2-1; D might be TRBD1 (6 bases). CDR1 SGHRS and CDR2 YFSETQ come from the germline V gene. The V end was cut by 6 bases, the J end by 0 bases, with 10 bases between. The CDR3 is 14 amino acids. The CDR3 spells CASNEQGSYNEQFF. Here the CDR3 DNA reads TGCGCCAGCAATGAACAGGGCTCCTACAATGAGCAGTTCTTC.

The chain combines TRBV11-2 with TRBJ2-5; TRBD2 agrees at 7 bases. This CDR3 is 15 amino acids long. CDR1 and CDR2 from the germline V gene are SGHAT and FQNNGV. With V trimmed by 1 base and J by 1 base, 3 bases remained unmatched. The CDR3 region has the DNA TGTGCCAGCAGCTTAGGTCGGACTAGCCAAGAGACCCAGTACTTC. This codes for CASSLGRTSQETQYF.

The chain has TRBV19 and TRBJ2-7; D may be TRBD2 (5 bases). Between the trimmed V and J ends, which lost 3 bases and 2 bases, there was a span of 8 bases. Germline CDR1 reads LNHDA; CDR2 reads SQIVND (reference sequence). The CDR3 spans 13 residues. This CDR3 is CASSMYGAYEQYF. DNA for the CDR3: TGTGCCAGTAGTATGTACGGGGCCTACGAGCAGTACTTC.

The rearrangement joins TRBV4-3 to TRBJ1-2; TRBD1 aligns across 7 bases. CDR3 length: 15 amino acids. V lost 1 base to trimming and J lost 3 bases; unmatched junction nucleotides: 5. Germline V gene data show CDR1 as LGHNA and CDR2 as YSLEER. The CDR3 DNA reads TGCGCCAGCAGCCAAGGACAGGGCTTCGACTATGGCTACACCTTC. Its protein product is CASSQGQGFDYGYTF.

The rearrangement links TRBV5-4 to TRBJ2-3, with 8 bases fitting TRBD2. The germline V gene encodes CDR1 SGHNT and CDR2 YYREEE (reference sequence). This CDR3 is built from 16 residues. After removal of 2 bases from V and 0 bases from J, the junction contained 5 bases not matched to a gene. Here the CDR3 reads CASSFRASGSTDTQYF. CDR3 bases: TGTGCCAGCAGCTTTAGGGCTAGCGGGAGCACAGATACGCAGTATTTT.

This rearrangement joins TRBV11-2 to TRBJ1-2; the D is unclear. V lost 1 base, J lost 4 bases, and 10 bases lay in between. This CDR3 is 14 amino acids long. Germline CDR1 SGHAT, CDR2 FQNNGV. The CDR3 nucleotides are TGTGCCAGCAGCTTAGCAGTTACCAGCTATGGCTACACCTTC. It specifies CASSLAVTSYGYTF.